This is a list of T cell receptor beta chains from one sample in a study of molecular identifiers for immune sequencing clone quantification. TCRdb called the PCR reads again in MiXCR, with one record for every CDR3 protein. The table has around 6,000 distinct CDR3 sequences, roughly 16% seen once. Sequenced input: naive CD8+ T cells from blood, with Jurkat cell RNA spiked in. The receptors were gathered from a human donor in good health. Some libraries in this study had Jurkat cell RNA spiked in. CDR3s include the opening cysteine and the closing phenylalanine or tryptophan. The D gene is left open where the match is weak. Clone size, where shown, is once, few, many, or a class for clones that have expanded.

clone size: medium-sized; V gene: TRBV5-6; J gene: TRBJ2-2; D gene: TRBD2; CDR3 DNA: TGTGCCAGCAGTGGGCCCCCTTCGACTAGCCTCCCTACCGGGGAGCTGTTTTTT; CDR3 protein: CASSGPPSTSLPTGELFF
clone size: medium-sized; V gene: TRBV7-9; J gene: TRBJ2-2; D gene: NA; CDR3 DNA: TGTGCCAGCAGCCACCTGGTTGGACCCGGGGAGCTGTTTTTT; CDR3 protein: CASSHLVGPGELFF
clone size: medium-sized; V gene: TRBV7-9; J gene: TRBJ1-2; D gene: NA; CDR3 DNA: TGTGCCAGCACCCATCCCCGGAGGGATGGCTACACCTTC; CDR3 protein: CASTHPRRDGYTF
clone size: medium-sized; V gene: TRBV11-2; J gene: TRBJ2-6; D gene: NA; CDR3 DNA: TGTGCCAGCAGCTCAGTCGGGGTTACAGATTCTCCTGGGGCCAACGTCCTGACTTTC; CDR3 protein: CASSSVGVTDSPGANVLTF
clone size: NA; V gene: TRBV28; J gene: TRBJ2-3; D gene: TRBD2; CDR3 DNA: TGTGCCAGCTGTCCCGATAGCGGGGCCCTCACTGATACGCAGTATTTT; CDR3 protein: CASCPDSGALTDTQYF
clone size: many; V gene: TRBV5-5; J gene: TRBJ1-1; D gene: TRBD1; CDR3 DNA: TGTGCCAGCAGCCCAACAGGGGGGGGGTCGGAAGCTTTCTTT; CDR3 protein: CASSPTGGGSEAFF
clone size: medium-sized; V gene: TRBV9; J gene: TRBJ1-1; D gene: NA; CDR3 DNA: TGTGCCAGCAGCCCCGAAGGGGGTGTAGGGAAGAACACTGAAGCTTTCTTT; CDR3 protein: CASSPEGGVGKNTEAFF
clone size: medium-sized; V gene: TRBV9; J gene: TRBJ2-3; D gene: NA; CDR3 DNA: TGTGCCAGCAGCGTAGACGGGGTTAGCACAGATACGCAGTATTTT; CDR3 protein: CASSVDGVSTDTQYF
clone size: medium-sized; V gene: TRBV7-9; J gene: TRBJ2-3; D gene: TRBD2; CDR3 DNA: TGTGCCAGCAGCGATACTAGCGGGGGCACAGATACGCAGTATTTT; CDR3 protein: CASSDTSGGTDTQYF
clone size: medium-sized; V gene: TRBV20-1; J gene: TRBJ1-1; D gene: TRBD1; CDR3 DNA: TGCAGTGCTAGTCGGACAGGGTCGAACACTGAAGCTTTCTTT; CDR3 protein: CSASRTGSNTEAFF
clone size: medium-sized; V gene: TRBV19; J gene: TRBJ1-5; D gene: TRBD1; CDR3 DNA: TGTGCCAGTAGTATCGGGACAGTCAATCAGCCCCAGCATTTT; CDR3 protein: CASSIGTVNQPQHF
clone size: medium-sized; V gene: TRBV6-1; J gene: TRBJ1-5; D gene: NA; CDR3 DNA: TGTGCCAGCAGTGAAGATCAGCCCCAGCATTTT; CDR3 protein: CASSEDQPQHF
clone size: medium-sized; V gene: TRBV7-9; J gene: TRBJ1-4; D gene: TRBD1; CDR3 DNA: TGTGCCAGCAGCTTAACCGGGACAGAAGAACTGTTTTTT; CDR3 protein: CASSLTGTEELFF
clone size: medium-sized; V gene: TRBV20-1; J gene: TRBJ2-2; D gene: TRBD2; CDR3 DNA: TGCAGTGCTACAAGGACTAGCGGGGGGGCCGGGGAGCTGTTTTTT; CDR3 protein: CSATRTSGGAGELFF
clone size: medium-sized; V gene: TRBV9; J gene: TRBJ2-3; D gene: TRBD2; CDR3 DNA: TGTGCCAGCAGCGGTACTAGCGGGGTATCAGATACGCAGTATTTT; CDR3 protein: CASSGTSGVSDTQYF
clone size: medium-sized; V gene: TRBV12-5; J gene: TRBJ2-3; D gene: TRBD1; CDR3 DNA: TGTGCTAGTGCCCAGGGGACAGTCGCCACAGATACGCAGTATTTT; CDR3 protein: CASAQGTVATDTQYF
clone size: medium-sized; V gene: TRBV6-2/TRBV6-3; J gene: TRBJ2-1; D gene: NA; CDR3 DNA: TGTGCCAGCAACAGCGGATATTACAATGAGCAGTTCTTC; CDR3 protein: CASNSGYYNEQFF
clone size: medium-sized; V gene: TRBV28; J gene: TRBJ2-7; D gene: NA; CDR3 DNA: TGTGCCAGCAGTCCCCGAGCGATCTCCTACGAGCAGTACTTC; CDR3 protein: CASSPRAISYEQYF
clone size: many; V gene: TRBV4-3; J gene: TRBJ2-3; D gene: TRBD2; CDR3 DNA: TGCGCCAGCAGCCCATGGCGGGGGGGCCTTACAGATACGCAGTATTTT; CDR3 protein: CASSPWRGGLTDTQYF
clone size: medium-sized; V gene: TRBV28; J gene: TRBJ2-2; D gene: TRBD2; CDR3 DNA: TGTGCCAGCAGATTCCTAGCGGGAGCTAGTACCGGGGAGCTGTTTTTT; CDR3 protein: CASRFLAGASTGELFF
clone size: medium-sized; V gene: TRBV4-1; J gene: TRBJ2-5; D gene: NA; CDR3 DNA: TGCGCCAGCAGCCAAGGCGTCCCGGGTGAGGAGACCCAGTACTTC; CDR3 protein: CASSQGVPGEETQYF
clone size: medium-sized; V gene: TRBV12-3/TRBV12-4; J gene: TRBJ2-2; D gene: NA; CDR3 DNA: TGTGCCAGCAGTTTGAGAGGGCCCGCGAACACCGGGGAGCTGTTTTTT; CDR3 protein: CASSLRGPANTGELFF
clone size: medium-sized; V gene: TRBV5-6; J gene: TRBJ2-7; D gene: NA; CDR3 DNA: TGTGCCAGCAGCTTGGTTGGCAGGAGCTCCTACGAGCAGTACTTC; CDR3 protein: CASSLVGRSSYEQYF
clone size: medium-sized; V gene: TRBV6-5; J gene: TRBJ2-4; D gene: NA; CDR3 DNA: TGTGCCAGCAGTTACTCAGGGCTGGACATTCAGTACTTC; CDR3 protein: CASSYSGLDIQYF
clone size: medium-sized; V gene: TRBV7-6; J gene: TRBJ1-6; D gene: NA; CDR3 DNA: TGTGCCAGCAGCTTAGCCAGTTCCCGGACACCCACTCCTTCACCCCTCCACTTT; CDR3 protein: CASSLASSRTPTPSPLHF
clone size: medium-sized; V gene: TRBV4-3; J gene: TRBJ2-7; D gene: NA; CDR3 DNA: TGCGCCAGCAGCCCCGCGCCTGCCCTCGAGCAGTACTTC; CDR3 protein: CASSPAPALEQYF
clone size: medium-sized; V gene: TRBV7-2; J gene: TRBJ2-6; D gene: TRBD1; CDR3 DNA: TGTGCCAGCAGCTTCCGGGACAGGGCTCACTCTGGGGCCAACGTCCTGACTTTC; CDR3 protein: CASSFRDRAHSGANVLTF
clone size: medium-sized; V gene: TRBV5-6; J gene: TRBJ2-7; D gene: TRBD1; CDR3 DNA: TGTGCCAGCAGCCGAAGGGACAGGCCGGCCTACGAGCAGTACTTC; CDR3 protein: CASSRRDRPAYEQYF
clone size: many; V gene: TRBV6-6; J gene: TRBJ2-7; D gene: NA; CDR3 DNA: TGTGCCAGCAGTTACGGAATCAGCGAGCAGTACTTC; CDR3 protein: CASSYGISEQYF
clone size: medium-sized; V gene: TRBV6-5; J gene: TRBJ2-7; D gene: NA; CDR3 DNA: TGTGCCAGCAGCCGAGGGGCCCTGGCGAACGAGCAGTACTTC; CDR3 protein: CASSRGALANEQYF
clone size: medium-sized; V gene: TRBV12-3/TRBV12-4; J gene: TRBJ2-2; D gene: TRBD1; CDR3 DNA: TGTGCCAGCAGTTCGCCGGGACAGAGGAACACCGGGGAGCTGTTTTTT; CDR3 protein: CASSSPGQRNTGELFF
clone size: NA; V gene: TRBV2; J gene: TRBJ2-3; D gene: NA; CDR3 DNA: TGTGCCGGTCACCGGGACACTCTCACAGATACGCAGTATTTT; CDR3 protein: CAGHRDTLTDTQYF
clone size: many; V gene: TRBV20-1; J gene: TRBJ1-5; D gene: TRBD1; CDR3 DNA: TGCAGTGCTAGAGTGGGACAGGGGGTTCAGCCCCAGCATTTT; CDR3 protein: CSARVGQGVQPQHF
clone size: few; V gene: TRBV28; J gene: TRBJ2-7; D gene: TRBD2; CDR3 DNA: TGTGCCAGCAGTTTTCGTACTAGCGGGAGGGGGGGGGGGCTCGAGCAGTACTTC; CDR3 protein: CASSFRTSGRGGGLEQYF
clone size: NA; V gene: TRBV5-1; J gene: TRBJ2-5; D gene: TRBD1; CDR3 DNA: TGCGCCAGCAGCCCAGGACAGGCCCTATCGTACCAAGAGACCCAGTACTTC; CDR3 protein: CASSPGQALSYQETQYF
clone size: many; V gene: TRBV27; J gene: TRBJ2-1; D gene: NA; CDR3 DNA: TGTGCCAGCAGTTTATTGGGTTCCGTGCTCGATGAGCAGTTCTTC; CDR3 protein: CASSLLGSVLDEQFF
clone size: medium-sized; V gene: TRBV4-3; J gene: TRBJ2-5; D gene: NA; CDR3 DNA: TGCGCCAGCAGCCCACACTTTGGCGTGTCCCAGACCCAGTACTTC; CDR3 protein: CASSPHFGVSQTQYF
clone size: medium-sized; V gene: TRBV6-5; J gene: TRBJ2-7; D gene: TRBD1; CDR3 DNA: TGTGCCAGCAGTTACTGGGACAGGGGTTCCTACGAGCAGTACTTC; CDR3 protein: CASSYWDRGSYEQYF
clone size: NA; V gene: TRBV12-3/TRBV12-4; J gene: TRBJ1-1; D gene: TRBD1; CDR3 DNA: TGTGCCAGCAGTTTCGAGACAGGGGGATTAACTGAAGCTTTCTTT; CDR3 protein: CASSFETGGLTEAFF
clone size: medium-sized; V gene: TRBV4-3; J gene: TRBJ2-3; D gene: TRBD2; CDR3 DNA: TGCGCCAGCAGCCAAGATTTAACTAGCGGGATTCCCACTAGCACAGATACGCAGTATTTT; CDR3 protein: CASSQDLTSGIPTSTDTQYF
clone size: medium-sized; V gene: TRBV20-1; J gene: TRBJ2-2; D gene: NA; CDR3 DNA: TGCAGTGCTCCTGGGACCCTCAACACCGGGGAGCTGTTTTTT; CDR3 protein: CSAPGTLNTGELFF
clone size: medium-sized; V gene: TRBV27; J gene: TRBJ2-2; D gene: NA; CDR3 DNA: TGTGCCAGCAGTTACGGGAAAATACTGAACACCGGGGAGCTGTTTTTT; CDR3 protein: CASSYGKILNTGELFF
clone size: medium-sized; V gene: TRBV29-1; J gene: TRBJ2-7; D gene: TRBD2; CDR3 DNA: TGCAGCGTGCGTGGGCGGGGGTCCTACGAGCAGTACTTC; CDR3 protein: CSVRGRGSYEQYF
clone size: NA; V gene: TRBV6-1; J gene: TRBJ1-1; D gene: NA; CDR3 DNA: TGTGCTAGCAGTGAAGAGGGAGCGGGGGCTGAAGCTTTCTTT; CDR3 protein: CASSEEGAGAEAFF
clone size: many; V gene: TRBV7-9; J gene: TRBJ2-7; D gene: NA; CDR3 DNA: TGTGCCAGCAGCCCCTCGGGCCTGCTTGTGGAGTACTTC; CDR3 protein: CASSPSGLLVEYF
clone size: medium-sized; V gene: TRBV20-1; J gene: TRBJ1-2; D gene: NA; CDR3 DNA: TGCAGTGCTAGGCCGCTCTCCAACTATGGCTACACCTTC; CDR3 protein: CSARPLSNYGYTF
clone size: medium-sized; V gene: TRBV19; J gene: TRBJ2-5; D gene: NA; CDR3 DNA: TGTGCCAGTAGTACCGAGACAGGTCAGGGGGAGACCCAGTACTTC; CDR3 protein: CASSTETGQGETQYF
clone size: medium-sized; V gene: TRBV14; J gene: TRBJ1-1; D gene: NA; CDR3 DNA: TGTGCCAGCAGCCAAGAAATACCTTTGAACACTGAAGCTTTCTTT; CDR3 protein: CASSQEIPLNTEAFF
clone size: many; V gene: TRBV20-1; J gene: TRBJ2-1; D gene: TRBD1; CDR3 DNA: TGCAGTGCTAGAGATCTGAATGGTCTGGGACAGGGGTTGAATGAGCAGTTCTTC; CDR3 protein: CSARDLNGLGQGLNEQFF